The rows below give T cell receptor beta chains drawn from one sample of a study of blood T cell repertoires in COVID-19. Generated by immunoSEQ multiplex PCR, the TCRdb table keeps only in-frame clones and is missing some. The table lists 200,000 to 250,000 clones, about 84% of them singletons. The sample consisted of PBMCs or T cells enriched from blood (not recorded which). The receptors were sampled from a woman aged 45-59 years who had recovered from COVID-19. CDR3s include the opening cysteine and the closing phenylalanine or tryptophan. Fields, in order: D gene, V gene, J gene, CDR3 protein, CDR3 DNA. The D gene is left open where the match is weak.

d_call: .
v_call: TRBV5-4
j_call: TRBJ1-2
cdr3_aa: CASSLGQSDYGYTF
cdr3_nt: TGTGCCAGCAGCTTGGGGCAGAGCGACTATGGCTACACCTTC

d_call: TRBD1
v_call: TRBV7-9
j_call: TRBJ1-3
cdr3_aa: CASSPDRPSGNTIYF
cdr3_nt: TGTGCCAGCAGCCCGGACAGGCCCTCTGGAAACACCATATATTTT

d_call: .
v_call: TRBV12-3/TRBV12-4
j_call: TRBJ1-1
cdr3_aa: CASSLLQMTEAFF
cdr3_nt: TGTGCCAGCAGTCTCCTACAGATGACTGAAGCTTTCTTT

d_call: .
v_call: TRBV5-5
j_call: TRBJ2-1
cdr3_aa: CASSPGSGYNEQFF
cdr3_nt: TGTGCCAGCAGCCCCGGGAGCGGGTACAATGAGCAGTTCTTC

d_call: .
v_call: TRBV12-3/TRBV12-4
j_call: TRBJ1-2
cdr3_aa: CASRYQGDLGYTF
cdr3_nt: TGTGCCAGCAGATACCAGGGCGATCTTGGCTACACCTTC

d_call: .
v_call: TRBV11-3
j_call: TRBJ2-5
cdr3_aa: CASSSPSGKETQYF
cdr3_nt: TGTGCCAGCAGCTCTCCGTCGGGGAAAGAGACCCAGTACTTC

d_call: .
v_call: TRBV7-2
j_call: TRBJ2-1
cdr3_aa: CASSSPVKPYEQFF
cdr3_nt: TGTGCCAGCAGCTCCCCGGTGAAACCCTATGAGCAGTTCTTC

d_call: .
v_call: TRBV6-2/TRBV6-3
j_call: TRBJ1-2
cdr3_aa: CASSEINYGYTF
cdr3_nt: TGTGCCAGCAGCGAGATCAACTATGGCTACACCTTC

d_call: .
v_call: TRBV28
j_call: TRBJ2-1
cdr3_aa: CASSPHTPSYNEQFF
cdr3_nt: TGTGCCAGCAGTCCCCACACCCCTTCCTACAATGAGCAGTTCTTC

d_call: .
v_call: TRBV5-1
j_call: TRBJ2-5
cdr3_aa: CASSLGSRRETQYF
cdr3_nt: TGCGCCAGCAGCTTGGGGTCCCGGAGAGAGACCCAGTACTTC

d_call: TRBD1
v_call: TRBV7-2
j_call: TRBJ1-1
cdr3_aa: CAGQGVGEAFF
cdr3_nt: TGTGCCGGACAGGGGGTGGGTGAAGCTTTCTTT